These 30 T cell receptor beta chains were sequenced from one sample in a study of identical twins. TCRdb processed the 5' RACE reads anew with MiXCR; each CDR3 protein has one entry. This table holds a few hundred thousand distinct CDR3 sequences, about 8.3% found once. The sample also formed part of further work on yellow fever vaccine responses in identical twins.

The sequencing sample was made of CD8+ T cells sorted from blood. Source of these receptors: a woman aged 18-29 years in good health.

This clonotype was observed a few times. The chain has TRBV9 and TRBJ2-1, with TRBD2 matching 7 bases. Germline V gene lookup returns CDR1 SGDLS and CDR2 YYNGEE. J was trimmed by 4 bases and V by 6 bases; bases with no gene match: 10. This CDR3 comprises 15 residues. The CDR3 region is CASTTSGTGYNEQFF. The CDR3 DNA sequence: TGTGCCAGCACCACGAGCGGGACTGGTTACAATGAGCAGTTCTTC.

This clonotype came up a few times. CDR3 residues: CASSDGQDQISNQPQHF. In DNA, the CDR3 is TGTGCCAGCAGCGATGGGCAGGACCAAATTAGCAATCAGCCCCAGCATTTT. V usage is TRBV9 and J usage is TRBJ1-5, with D uncertain. V was clipped by 3 bases and J by 0 bases, with 16 bases between them. CDR1 is SGDLS, CDR2 YYNGEE, per germline. The CDR3 extends over 17 amino acids.

This clonotype was found a few times. The chain couples TRBV19 to TRBJ2-1; possible D gene TRBD2, 6 bases. This CDR3 comprises 15 residues. The V end lost 8 bases, the J end lost 5 bases, and 19 bases lay between the germline ends. The germline V gene has CDR1 LNHDA and CDR2 SQIVND (reference sequence). CDR3 sequence reads: CASSWGEYTNNEQFF. CDR3 sequence (DNA): TGTGCCAGTTCCTGGGGGGAATACACTAACAATGAGCAGTTCTTC.

This clonotype came up a few times. The J gene is TRBJ2-1, the V gene TRBV7-9, with unresolved D. Germline V gives CDR1 SEHNR, CDR2 FQNEAQ (reference sequence). CDR3 size: 15 residues. The germline V and J ends were trimmed by 5 bases and 1 base, with 12 bases remaining between them. CDR3 sequence: CASSPRWFSYNEQFF. DNA of the CDR3: TGTGCCAGCAGCCCCCGGTGGTTTTCCTACAATGAGCAGTTCTTC.

V is TRBV12-3 or TRBV12-4 and J is TRBJ2-7; D may be TRBD1 or TRBD2 (5 bases each). Trimming stripped 3 bases from V and 6 bases from J, with 15 bases between. The CDR3 is 14 residues long. The CDR3: CASSFGGIRGEQYF. The CDR3 DNA is TGTGCCAGCAGTTTTGGGGGTATACGGGGCGAGCAGTACTTC.

The chain has TRBV19 and TRBJ2-5; D gene ambiguous. The CDR3 sequence is 15 residues long. Germline CDR1 and CDR2: LNHDA and SQIVND (reference sequence). Trimming cost V 3 bases and J 1 base, with 12 bases left between them. The CDR3 is CASSILGTPQETQYF. CDR3 in DNA: TGTGCCAGTAGTATCTTGGGTACGCCCCAAGAGACCCAGTACTTC.

This clonotype was picked up many times. This chain uses TRBV7-8 with TRBJ2-1; D uncertain. CDR3 length equals 13 residues. From germline, CDR1 is SGHVS and CDR2 FQNEAQ. Between the trimmed V and J ends, which lost 6 bases and 1 base, there was a span of 7 bases. CDR3 loop: CASSFSSYNEQFF. CDR3 DNA: TGTGCCAGCAGTTTCTCGTCCTACAATGAGCAGTTCTTC.

This clonotype was counted a few times. This chain joins TRBV15 and TRBJ2-3; 8 bases agree with TRBD2. The V and J ends lost 1 base and 4 bases, in that order; junction bases with no gene match: 13. This CDR3 has 18 amino acids. From germline, CDR1 is LNHNV and CDR2 YYDKDF (reference sequence). CDR3 region: CATSRGDGAGVFADTQYF. CDR3 nucleotides: TGTGCCACCAGCAGAGGTGACGGAGCGGGAGTGTTCGCAGATACGCAGTATTTT.

This clonotype was recorded many times. V gene TRBV5-1 combines with J gene TRBJ2-2; 8 positions match TRBD1. V lost 4 bases, J lost 6 bases, and 8 bases stayed unmatched. Germline V gene sequence: CDR1 SGHRS, CDR2 YFSETQ. The CDR3 covers 15 residues. DNA for the CDR3: TGCGCCAGCAGCATCACAGGGGGTCTGTCCGGGGAGCTGTTTTTT. This sequence encodes CASSITGGLSGELFF.

This clonotype appeared once. This chain connects TRBV18 to TRBJ2-3, with 7 nucleotides matching TRBD2. Germline V lookup: CDR1 KGHSH, CDR2 LQKENI. CDR3 length: 16 amino acids. Trimming at V came to 3 bases and at J to 2 bases, leaving 8 bases not matched to a gene. CDR3 sequence reads: CASSPRGEANTDTQYF. The CDR3 DNA reads as TGTGCCAGCTCACCTCGGGGGGAAGCGAACACAGATACGCAGTATTTT.

The table lists this clonotype with a few counts. This chain uses TRBV27 with TRBJ2-7; 7 nucleotides line up with TRBD1. Germline trimming cut 1 base from V and 4 bases from J; bases unmatched to any gene: 7. CDR1 is MNHEY and CDR2 is SMNVEV in the germline V gene (reference sequence). The CDR3 contains 15 residues. CDR3 loop: CASSLYVAGGYEQYF. CDR3 nucleotides: TGTGCCAGCAGTTTATACGTGGCAGGGGGTTACGAGCAGTACTTC.

This clonotype was recorded many times. The J gene is TRBJ2-1, the V gene TRBV6-4; TRBD2 agrees at 10 bases. Germline V gene lookup returns CDR1 MRHNA and CDR2 SNTAGT. After removal of 4 bases from V and 8 bases from J, the junction contained 5 bases not matched to a gene. The CDR3 length is 14 residues. The CDR3 region has the DNA TGTGCCAGCAGTGCCGGGACTAGCGTTGATGAGCAGTTCTTC. Translating gives CASSAGTSVDEQFF.

There are a few counts of this clonotype. This CDR3 reads CASSRLAGAHEQYF. The CDR3 region has the DNA TGTGCCAGCAGTAGACTAGCGGGAGCCCACGAGCAGTACTTC. V usage is TRBV27 and J usage is TRBJ2-7, with TRBD2 matching 12 bases. Trimming cost V 5 bases and J 5 bases; bases outside gene matches: 4. The CDR3 loop spans 14 amino acids. Germline V lookup: CDR1 MNHEY, CDR2 SMNVEV (reference sequence).

This clonotype was seen more than once but under ten times. The J gene is TRBJ1-1, the V gene TRBV15, with D hard to call. From germline, CDR1 is LNHNV and CDR2 YYDKDF (reference sequence). Trimming removed 1 base at V and 4 bases at J, with 7 bases between. The CDR3 totals 13 residues. CDR3 residues: CATSRGRGTEAFF. CDR3 nucleotides: TGTGCCACCAGCAGAGGACGGGGCACTGAAGCTTTCTTT. The full variable domain, rest sourced from reference TRBV15 and TRBJ1-1, is DAMVIQNPRYQVTQFGKPVTLSCSQTLNHNVMYWYQQKSSQAPKLLFHYYDKDFNNEADTPDNFQSRRPNTSFCFLDIRSPGLGDTAMYLCATSRGRGTEAFFGQGTRLTVV.

The rearrangement uses TRBV12-3 or TRBV12-4 and TRBJ2-1, with 9 bases lining up with TRBD1. The trim removed 5 bases at V and 4 bases at J, leaving 6 bases unmatched. The CDR3 runs to 15 residues. For the CDR3, the DNA is TGTGCCAGCAGTAACCGGGACAGGGTATACAATGAGCAGTTCTTC. It translates to CASSNRDRVYNEQFF.

The V call is TRBV5-1, the J call TRBJ2-7; D may be TRBD1 or TRBD2 (5 bases each). Looked up from germline, CDR1 is SGHRS and CDR2 is YFSETQ. The V end lost 7 bases, the J end lost 0 bases, and 14 bases lay between the germline ends. CDR3 length: 14 residues. The CDR3 nucleotides read TGCGCCAGCGGACCGGGACCTAGCTCCTACGAGCAGTACTTC. Translating it yields CASGPGPSSYEQYF. Using reference TRBV5-1 and TRBJ2-7 for the parts outside the CDR3, the full variable domain is KAGVTQTPRYLIKTRGQQVTLSCSPISGHRSVSWYQQTPGQGLQFLFEYFSETQRNKGNFPGRFSGRQFSNSRSEMNVSTLELGDSALYLCASGPGPSSYEQYFGPGTRLTVT.

This clonotype was counted only a few times. This chain uses TRBV29-1 with TRBJ2-5; TRBD2 matches at 8 bases. CDR3 size: 15 residues. The V gene end was trimmed by 3 bases and the J gene end by 3 bases; junction bases not matched to a gene: 9. Germline V gene lookup returns CDR1 SQVTM and CDR2 ANQGSEA. The CDR3 DNA follows: TGCAGCGTTGAGTGGCGGGAGGTTTTTGAAGAGACCCAGTACTTC. Amino acids: CSVEWREVFEETQYF.

This rearrangement joins TRBV20-1 to TRBJ2-2, with no clear D. Germline V gene sequence: CDR1 DFQATT, CDR2 SNEGSKA (reference sequence). This CDR3 region has 16 residues. The V end lost 0 bases, the J end lost 9 bases, and 20 bases lay between the germline ends. CDR3 coding DNA: TGCAGTGCTAGAGACGTATTCGGCGGTGATTCGTGGGAGCTGTTTTTT. It codes for CSARDVFGGDSWELFF.

The chain links TRBV6-5 to TRBJ2-3; 9 bases align to TRBD2. The CDR3 totals 16 residues. Germline assignment: CDR1 MNHEY and CDR2 SVGAGI. V gave up 2 bases and J gave up 2 bases; unmatched junction bases: 5. Written as DNA, the CDR3 is TGTGCCAGCAGTTACCTAGCGGGGACTACCACAGATACGCAGTATTTT. Translated, it gives CASSYLAGTTTDTQYF.

In its sample, this clonotype was seen a few times. The V and J genes are TRBV6-2 or TRBV6-3 and TRBJ2-7; D unclear. This CDR3 is built from 14 residues. Germline CDR1 and CDR2: MNHEY and SVGEGT. Trimming took off 9 bases at V and 2 bases at J, with 17 bases between the two ends. The CDR3 DNA reads TGTGCCAGTGTTCCTCTGCAGGCCCCCTACGAGCAGTACTTC. Protein product: CASVPLQAPYEQYF.

This clonotype was counted a few times. The J gene is TRBJ2-3, the V gene TRBV12-2; the table's TRBD1 call for D was not verified on the DNA. TRBV12-2 is marked as a pseudogene. The CDR3 covers 16 residues. CDR3 in amino acids: CASRLVADRDPDTQYF. CDR3 DNA sequence: TGTGCAAGTCGCTTAGTTGCCGACAGGGATCCAGATACGCAGTATTTT.

This clonotype was recorded a few times. The chain links TRBV29-1 to TRBJ2-7, with 9 bases that match TRBD1. Germline assignment: CDR1 SQVTM and CDR2 ANQGSEA. This CDR3 has 14 amino acids. Unmatched junction bases numbered 3, after V lost 2 bases and J lost 1 base. CDR3 in amino acids: CSVELQGASYEQYF. DNA of the CDR3: TGCAGCGTTGAATTACAGGGGGCATCCTACGAGCAGTACTTC.

This clonotype was counted between two and nine times. The gene calls are TRBV20-1 and TRBJ2-7, with 7 nucleotides matching TRBD2. Germline V lookup: CDR1 DFQATT, CDR2 SNEGSKA (reference sequence). The length of the CDR3 is 14 residues. The J segment lost 2 bases and the V segment lost 7 bases, leaving 11 bases of the junction unmatched. The chain's CDR3 is CSVPYLAGPYEQYF. For the CDR3, the DNA is TGCAGTGTCCCGTATTTAGCGGGTCCCTACGAGCAGTACTTC.

Only a few counts were recorded for this clonotype. The V gene is TRBV2, the J gene TRBJ2-1; 8 positions agree with TRBD2. The germline V gene encodes CDR1 SNHLY and CDR2 FYNNEI. CDR3 length equals 18 residues. V lost 2 bases to trimming and J lost 7 bases; unmatched junction nucleotides: 16. The CDR3 sequence is CASSESGSGVLPGNEQFF. DNA for the CDR3: TGTGCCAGCAGTGAATCGGGTAGCGGGGTCCTGCCGGGGAATGAGCAGTTCTTC.

This clonotype was recorded at least ten times. The CDR3: CASSFSHGVYEQYF. The DNA for the CDR3 is TGTGCCAGCAGCTTTTCGCACGGTGTCTACGAGCAGTACTTC. J is TRBJ2-7 and V is TRBV7-2; D is unclear. The CDR3 is made up of 14 amino acids. V shed 3 bases and J shed 3 bases, with 12 bases lying between them. Germline V CDR1 and CDR2: SGHTA, FQGNSA.

This clonotype was seen at least ten times. The V gene is TRBV6-2 or TRBV6-3, the J gene TRBJ1-1; unclear D gene. From germline, CDR1 is MNHEY and CDR2 SVGEGT. The V and J ends lost 5 bases and 1 base respectively, with 14 bases between them. The length of the CDR3 is 15 residues. The CDR3, as DNA: TGTGCCAGCAGTCGGACGGAATTGGGGAACACTGAAGCTTTCTTT. It is translated as CASSRTELGNTEAFF.

This clonotype was counted ten times or more. This sequence joins TRBV9 and TRBJ1-5; D uncertain. Trimming cost V 3 bases and J 4 bases, with 2 bases left between them. Per germline, CDR1 SGDLS and CDR2 YYNGEE. This CDR3 has 11 amino acids. CDR3 sequence: CASSGNQPQHF. DNA for the CDR3: TGTGCCAGCAGCGGGAATCAGCCCCAGCATTTT.

This chain connects TRBV20-1 to TRBJ2-7; 8 positions match TRBD2. V shed 1 base, J shed 2 bases, and the junction held 7 bases outside the gene matches. This CDR3 contains 15 residues. Germline assignment: CDR1 DFQATT and CDR2 SNEGSKA (reference sequence). CDR3 nucleotide sequence: TGCAGTGCTAGAGTTTTGTTAGCGGGAACCTACGAGCAGTACTTC. As protein: CSARVLLAGTYEQYF.

This clonotype was recorded a few times. This rearrangement joins TRBV4-2 to TRBJ2-3, with D possibly being TRBD1 (6 bases). The germline V and J ends were trimmed by 5 bases and 2 bases, with 11 bases remaining between them. The CDR3 has 14 amino acids. In germline, CDR1 is LGHNA, CDR2 YNFKEQ. The CDR3 protein is CASSNRDNTDTQYF. Here the CDR3 DNA reads TGTGCCAGCAGCAACCGGGACAACACAGATACGCAGTATTTT.

This clonotype was detected only a few times. The chain uses TRBV20-1 and TRBJ2-1, with D possibly TRBD2 on 5 matching bases. This CDR3 has 11 residues. Germline V gene data show CDR1 as DFQATT and CDR2 as SNEGSKA (reference sequence). The CDR3 loop is CNSHLGDEQFF. CDR3 DNA sequence: TGCAACTCTCATCTCGGGGATGAGCAGTTCTTC.